This TCR beta chain was profiled in a study of T cell repertoires in cytomegalovirus infection. Study as a whole: HLA-B-restricted CMV epitopes that are well studied were used alongside recently identified HLA-C-restricted ones. Study-level points and caveats: CMV carriers having the relevant HLA were flagged by cumulative public TCR beta family frequency.

TCRdb re-called the reads with MiXCR, one entry per CDR3 protein. Of over 45,000 distinct CDR3 sequences in the sample, about a fifth are singletons; the top ten hold 50% to 65%. With respect to this clonotype: Its antigen is not known.

The sequenced sample was CD8+ T cells from cultured PBMCs, obtained from culture after CMV antigen stimulation. The receptor's source is a human donor in good health (CMV status not recorded). Some clones in this sample may be carry-over from other donors' samples.

CDR3 region: CATSRGAGEKLFF. CDR3 coding DNA: TGTGCCACCAGCAGAGGGGCCGGGGAAAAACTGTTTTTT. This chain connects TRBV15 to TRBJ1-4, with D unresolved. The V and J ends lost 1 base and 8 bases respectively, with 8 bases between them. CDR1 is LNHNV, CDR2 YYDKDF, per germline (reference sequence). The CDR3 covers 13 residues.